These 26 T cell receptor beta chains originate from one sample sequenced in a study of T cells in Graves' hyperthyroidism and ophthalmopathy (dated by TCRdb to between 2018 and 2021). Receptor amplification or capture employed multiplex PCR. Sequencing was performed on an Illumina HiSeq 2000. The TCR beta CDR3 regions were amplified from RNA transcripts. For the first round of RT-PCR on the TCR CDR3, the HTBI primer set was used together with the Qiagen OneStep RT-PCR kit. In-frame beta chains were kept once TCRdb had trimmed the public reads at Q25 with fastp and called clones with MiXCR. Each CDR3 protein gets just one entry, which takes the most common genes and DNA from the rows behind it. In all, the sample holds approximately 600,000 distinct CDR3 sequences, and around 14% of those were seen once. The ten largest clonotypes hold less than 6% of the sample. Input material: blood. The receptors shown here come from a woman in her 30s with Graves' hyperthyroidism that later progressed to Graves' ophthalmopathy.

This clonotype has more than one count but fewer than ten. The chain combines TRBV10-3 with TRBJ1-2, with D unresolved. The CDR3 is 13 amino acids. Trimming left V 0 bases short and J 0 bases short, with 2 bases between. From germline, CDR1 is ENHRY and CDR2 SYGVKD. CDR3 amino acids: CAISESANYGYTF. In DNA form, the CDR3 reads TGTGCCATCAGTGAGTCAGCTAACTATGGCTACACCTTC.

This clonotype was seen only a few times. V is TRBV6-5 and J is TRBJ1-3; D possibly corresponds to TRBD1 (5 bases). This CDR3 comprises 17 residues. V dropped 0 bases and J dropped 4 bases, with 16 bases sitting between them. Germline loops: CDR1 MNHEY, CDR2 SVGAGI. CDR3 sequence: CASSYSSQGRVGNTIYF. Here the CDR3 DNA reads TGTGCCAGCAGTTACTCGAGTCAGGGACGGGTCGGAAACACCATATATTTT.

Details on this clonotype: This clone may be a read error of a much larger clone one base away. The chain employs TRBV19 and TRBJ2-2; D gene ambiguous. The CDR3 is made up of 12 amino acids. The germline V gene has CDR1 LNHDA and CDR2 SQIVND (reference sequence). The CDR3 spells CDSSMSSGELFF. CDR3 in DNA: TGTGACAGTAGTATGAGTTCCGGGGAGCTGTTTTTT.

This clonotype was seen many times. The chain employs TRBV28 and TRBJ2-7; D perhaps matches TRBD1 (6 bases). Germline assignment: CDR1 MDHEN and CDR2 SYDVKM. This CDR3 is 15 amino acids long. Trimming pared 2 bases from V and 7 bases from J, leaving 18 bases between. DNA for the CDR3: TGTGCCAGCAGTTTAGGGTCTACAGGGATTTGGGAGCAGTACTTC. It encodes CASSLGSTGIWEQYF. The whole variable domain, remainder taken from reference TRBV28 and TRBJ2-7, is DVKVTQSSRYLVKRTGEKVFLECVQDMDHENMFWYRQDPGLGLRLIYFSYDVKMKEKGDIPEGYSVSREKKERFSLILESASTNQTSMYLCASSLGSTGIWEQYFGPGTRLTVT.

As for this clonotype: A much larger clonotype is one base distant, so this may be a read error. The chain's CDR3 is CASSSAGEGLETQFF. For the CDR3, the DNA is TGTGCCAGCAGCTCCGCGGGAGAAGGATTGGAGACCCAGTTCTTC. V gene TRBV6-1 combines with J gene TRBJ2-5; TRBD2 matches 7 bases. The assigned J gene may be wrong: the sequence end matches TRBJ2-1 better. Germline V gene sequence: CDR1 MNHNS, CDR2 SASEGT. CDR3 length equals 15 residues.

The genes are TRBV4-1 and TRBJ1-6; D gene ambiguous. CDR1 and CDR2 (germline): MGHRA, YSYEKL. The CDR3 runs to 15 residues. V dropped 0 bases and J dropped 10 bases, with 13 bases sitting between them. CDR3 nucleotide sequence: TGCGCCAGCAGCCAAGAAGCTACGGGTGGCTCACCCCTCCACTTT. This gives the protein CASSQEATGGSPLHF.

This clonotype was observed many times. The CDR3 reads CASSNTGGEAQHF. In DNA form, the CDR3 reads TGTGCCAGTAGCAATACAGGGGGGGAGGCCCAGCATTTT. The chain employs TRBV19 and TRBJ1-5; 8 bases are a match to TRBD1. V trimming: 6 bases; J trimming: 11 bases; junction bases outside the gene matches: 9. This CDR3 is built from 13 residues. Germline lookup yields CDR1 LNHDA and CDR2 SQIVND (reference sequence).

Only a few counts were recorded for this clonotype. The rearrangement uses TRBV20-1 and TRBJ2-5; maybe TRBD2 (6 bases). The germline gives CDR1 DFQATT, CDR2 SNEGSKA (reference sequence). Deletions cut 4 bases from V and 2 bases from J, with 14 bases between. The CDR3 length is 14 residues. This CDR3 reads CSATRASVQETQYF. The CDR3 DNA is TGCAGTGCTACCCGGGCTAGCGTACAAGAGACCCAGTACTTC.

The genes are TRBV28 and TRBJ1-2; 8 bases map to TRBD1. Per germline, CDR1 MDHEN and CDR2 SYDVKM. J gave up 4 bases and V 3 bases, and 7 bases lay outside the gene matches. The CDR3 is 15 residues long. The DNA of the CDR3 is TGTGCCAGCAGTTTTGGGCAGGGGGCCGTCTATGGCTACACCTTC. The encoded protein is CASSFGQGAVYGYTF.

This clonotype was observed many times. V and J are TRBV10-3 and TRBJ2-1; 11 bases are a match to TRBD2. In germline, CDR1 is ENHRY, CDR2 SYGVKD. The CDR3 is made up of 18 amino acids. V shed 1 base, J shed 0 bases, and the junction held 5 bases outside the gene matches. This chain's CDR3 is CAISEFSGRASSYNEQFF. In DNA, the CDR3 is TGTGCCATCAGTGAGTTTAGCGGGAGGGCGAGCTCCTACAATGAGCAGTTCTTC.

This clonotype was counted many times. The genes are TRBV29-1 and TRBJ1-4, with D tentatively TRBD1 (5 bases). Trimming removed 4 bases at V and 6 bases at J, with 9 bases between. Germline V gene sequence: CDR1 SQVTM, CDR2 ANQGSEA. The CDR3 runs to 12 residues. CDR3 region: CSVVQGHEKLFF. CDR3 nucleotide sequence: TGCAGCGTTGTCCAGGGACATGAAAAACTGTTTTTT.

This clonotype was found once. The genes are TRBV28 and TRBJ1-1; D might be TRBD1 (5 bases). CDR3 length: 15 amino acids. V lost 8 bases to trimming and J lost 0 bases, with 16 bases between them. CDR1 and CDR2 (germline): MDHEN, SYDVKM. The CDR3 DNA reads TGTGCCAGCCCCCCGAGGCAGGGACTGAACACTGAAGCTTTCTTT. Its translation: CASPPRQGLNTEAFF.

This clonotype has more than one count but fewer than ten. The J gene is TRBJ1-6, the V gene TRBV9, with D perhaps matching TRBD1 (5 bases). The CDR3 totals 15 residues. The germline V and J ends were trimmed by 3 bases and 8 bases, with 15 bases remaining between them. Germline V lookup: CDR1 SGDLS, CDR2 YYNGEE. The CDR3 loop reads CASSAFDSTYSPLHF. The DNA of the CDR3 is TGTGCCAGCAGCGCCTTCGACAGCACCTATTCACCCCTCCACTTT. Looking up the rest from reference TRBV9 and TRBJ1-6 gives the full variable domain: DSGVTQTPKHLITATGQRVTLRCSPRSGDLSVYWYQQSLDQGLQFLIQYYNGEERAKGNILERFSAQQFPDLHSELNLSSLELGDSALYFCASSAFDSTYSPLHFGNGTRLTVT.

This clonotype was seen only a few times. The CDR3, as DNA: TGTGCCAGCAGCGTAGTTGCAGGATATTACAATGAGCAGTTCTTC. Protein: CASSVVAGYYNEQFF. This chain joins TRBV9 and TRBJ2-1; D unclear. The V gene lost 0 bases and the J gene lost 4 bases, with 11 bases spanning the gap. The CDR3 has 15 residues. Germline V gene sequence: CDR1 SGDLS, CDR2 YYNGEE.

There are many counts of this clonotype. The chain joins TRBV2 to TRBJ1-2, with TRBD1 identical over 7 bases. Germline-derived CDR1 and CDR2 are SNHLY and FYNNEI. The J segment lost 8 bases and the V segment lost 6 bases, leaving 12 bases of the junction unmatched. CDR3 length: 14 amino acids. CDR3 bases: TGTGCCAGCAGCTCCAGACAGGGTATAGGGGGCTACACCTTC. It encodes CASSSRQGIGGYTF.

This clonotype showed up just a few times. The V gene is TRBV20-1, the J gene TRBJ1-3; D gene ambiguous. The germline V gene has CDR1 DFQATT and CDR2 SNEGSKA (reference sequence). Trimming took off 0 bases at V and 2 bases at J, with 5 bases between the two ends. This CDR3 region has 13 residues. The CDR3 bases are TGCAGTGCTAGAGATGGGGCTGGAAACACCATATATTTT. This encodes CSARDGAGNTIYF.

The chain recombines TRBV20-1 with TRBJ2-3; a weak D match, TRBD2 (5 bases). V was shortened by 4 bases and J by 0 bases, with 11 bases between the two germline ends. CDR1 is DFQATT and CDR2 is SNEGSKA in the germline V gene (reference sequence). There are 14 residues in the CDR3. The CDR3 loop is CSAIPGSSTDTQYF. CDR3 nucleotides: TGCAGTGCTATTCCGGGGTCTAGCACAGATACGCAGTATTTT.

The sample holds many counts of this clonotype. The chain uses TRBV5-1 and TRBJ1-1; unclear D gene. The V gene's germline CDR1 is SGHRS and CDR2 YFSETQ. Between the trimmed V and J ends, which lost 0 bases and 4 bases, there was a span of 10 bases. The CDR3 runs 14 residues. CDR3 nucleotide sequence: TGCGCCAGCAGCTTGGAACGGAGGAGCACTGAAGCTTTCTTT. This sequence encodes CASSLERRSTEAFF.

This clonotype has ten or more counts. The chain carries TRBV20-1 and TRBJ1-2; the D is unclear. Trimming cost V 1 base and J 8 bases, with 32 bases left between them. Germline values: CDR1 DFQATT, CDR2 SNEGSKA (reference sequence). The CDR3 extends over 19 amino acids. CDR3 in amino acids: CSARVGGLRSRMAARGYTF. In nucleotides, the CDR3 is TGCAGTGCTAGAGTTGGAGGTTTAAGGTCCCGGATGGCTGCGAGGGGCTACACCTTC.

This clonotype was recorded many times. The CDR3 loop reads CASSIIQAGGKNIQYF. The CDR3 DNA is TGTGCCAGTAGTATAATACAAGCCGGGGGCAAAAACATTCAGTACTTC. The chain links TRBV19 to TRBJ2-4; weak D call: TRBD2 (6 bases). The CDR3 covers 16 residues. The germline gives CDR1 LNHDA, CDR2 SQIVND (reference sequence). The V end was cut by 2 bases, the J end by 3 bases, with 14 bases between. Together with reference TRBV19 and TRBJ2-4, the CDR3 gives the full variable domain: DGGITQSPKYLFRKEGQNVTLSCEQNLNHDAMYWYRQDPGQGLRLIYYSQIVNDFQKGDIAEGYSVSREKKESFPLTVTSAQKNPTAFYLCASSIIQAGGKNIQYFGAGTRLSVL.

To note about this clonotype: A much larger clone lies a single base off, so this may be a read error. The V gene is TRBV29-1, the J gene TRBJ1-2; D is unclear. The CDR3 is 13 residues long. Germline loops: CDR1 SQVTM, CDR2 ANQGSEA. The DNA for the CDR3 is TGCAACGTACTGATCGGGGTTAACTATGGCTACACCTTC. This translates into CNVLIGVNYGYTF.

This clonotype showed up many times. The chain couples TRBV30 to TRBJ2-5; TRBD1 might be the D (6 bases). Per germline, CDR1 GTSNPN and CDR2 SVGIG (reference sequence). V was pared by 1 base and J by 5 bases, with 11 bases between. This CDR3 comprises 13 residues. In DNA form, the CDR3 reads TGTGCCTGGAGTGAAGGGGGTCGGGAGACCCAGTACTTC. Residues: CAWSEGGRETQYF.

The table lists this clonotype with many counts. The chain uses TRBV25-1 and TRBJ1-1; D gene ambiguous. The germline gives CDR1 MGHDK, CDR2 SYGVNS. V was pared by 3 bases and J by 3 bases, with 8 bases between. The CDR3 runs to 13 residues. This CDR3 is CASSEATYTEAFF. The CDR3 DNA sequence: TGTGCCAGCAGTGAGGCCACCTACACTGAAGCTTTCTTT. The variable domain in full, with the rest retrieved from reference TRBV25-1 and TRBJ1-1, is EADIYQTPRYLVIGTGKKITLECSQTMGHDKMYWYQQDPGMELHLIHYSYGVNSTEKGDLSSESTVSRIRTEHFPLTLESARPSHTSQYLCASSEATYTEAFFGQGTRLTVV.

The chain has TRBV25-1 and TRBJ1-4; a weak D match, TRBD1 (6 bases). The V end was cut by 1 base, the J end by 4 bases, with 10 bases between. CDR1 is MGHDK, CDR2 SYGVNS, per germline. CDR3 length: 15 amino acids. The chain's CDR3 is CASSEFGGLNEKLFF. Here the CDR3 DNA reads TGTGCCAGCAGTGAATTCGGGGGGCTTAATGAAAAACTGTTTTTT.

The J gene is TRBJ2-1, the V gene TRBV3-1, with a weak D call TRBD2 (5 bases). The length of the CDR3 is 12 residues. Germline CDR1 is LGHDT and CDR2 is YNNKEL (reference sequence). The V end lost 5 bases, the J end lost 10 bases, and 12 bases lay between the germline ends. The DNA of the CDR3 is TGTGCCAGCAGCTACGGGCCGGGAGAGCAGTTCTTC. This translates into CASSYGPGEQFF.

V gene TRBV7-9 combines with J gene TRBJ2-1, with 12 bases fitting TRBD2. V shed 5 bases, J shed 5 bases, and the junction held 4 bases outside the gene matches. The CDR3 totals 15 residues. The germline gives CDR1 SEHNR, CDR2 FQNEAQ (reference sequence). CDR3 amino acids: CASSPGLAGNNEQFF. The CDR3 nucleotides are TGTGCCAGCAGCCCTGGACTAGCGGGAAACAATGAGCAGTTCTTC.